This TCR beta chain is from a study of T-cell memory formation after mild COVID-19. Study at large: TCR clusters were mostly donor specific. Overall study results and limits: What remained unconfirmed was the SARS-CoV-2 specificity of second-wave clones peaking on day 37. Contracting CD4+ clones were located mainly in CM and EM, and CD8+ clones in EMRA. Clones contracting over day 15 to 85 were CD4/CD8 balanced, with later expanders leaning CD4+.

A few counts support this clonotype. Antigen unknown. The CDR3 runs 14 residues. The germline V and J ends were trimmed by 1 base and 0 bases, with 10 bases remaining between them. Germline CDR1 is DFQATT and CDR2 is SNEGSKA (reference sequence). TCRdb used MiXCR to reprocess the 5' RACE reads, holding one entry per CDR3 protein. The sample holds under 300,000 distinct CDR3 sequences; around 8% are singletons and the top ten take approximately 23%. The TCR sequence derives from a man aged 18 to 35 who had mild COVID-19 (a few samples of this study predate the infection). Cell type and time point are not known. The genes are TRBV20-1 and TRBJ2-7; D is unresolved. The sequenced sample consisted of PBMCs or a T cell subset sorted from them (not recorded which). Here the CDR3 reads CSARAQRSSYEQYF. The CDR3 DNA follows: TGCAGTGCTAGAGCACAAAGAAGCTCCTACGAGCAGTACTTC.